Given below is one T cell receptor beta chain in context. This sample was taken from a study of blood T cell repertoires in COVID-19. The wider study: Samples came from the United States, Italy and Spain, spanning acute and convalescent COVID-19. PBMCs, B-cell-depleted T cells, or T cells provided the cDNA or gDNA that made up the material.

Per the original data handling: Amplifying reference gene primers gave estimates of nucleated cell counts. Sequenced by immunoSEQ multiplex PCR; TCRdb stores in-frame clones only, minus some. The V and J calls and clone size come from that table; D and trimming were worked out from the DNA. The sample comprises roughly 100,000 clones, approximately 91% of which are singletons, and roughly 5.3% rests with the top ten. Material for sequencing was peripheral blood. This TCR was recovered from a human donor in a cohort sampled during active COVID-19.

In DNA, the CDR3 is TGTGCCAGCTCATCAACTAGCGGGCCTCGGGAGACCCAGTACTTC. Amino acids: CASSSTSGPRETQYF. The gene calls are TRBV18 and TRBJ2-5, with 9 bases fitting TRBD2. The J segment lost 5 bases and the V segment lost 5 bases, leaving 9 bases of the junction unmatched. The CDR3 has 15 residues. In germline, CDR1 is KGHSH, CDR2 LQKENI.